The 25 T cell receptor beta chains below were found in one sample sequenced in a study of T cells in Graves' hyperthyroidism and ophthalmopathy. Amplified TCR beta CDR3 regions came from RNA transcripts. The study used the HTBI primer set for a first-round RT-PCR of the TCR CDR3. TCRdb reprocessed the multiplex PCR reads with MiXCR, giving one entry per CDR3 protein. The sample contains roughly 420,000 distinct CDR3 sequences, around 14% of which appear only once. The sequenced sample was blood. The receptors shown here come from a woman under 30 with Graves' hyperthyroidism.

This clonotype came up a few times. Here the CDR3 DNA reads TGTGCCAGCAGCGTTTCTCAGGGAGGGACCGGGGAGCTGTTTTTT. This encodes CASSVSQGGTGELFF. The chain employs TRBV9 and TRBJ2-2, with 7 bases that match TRBD2. CDR1 and CDR2 from the germline V gene are SGDLS and YYNGEE. The CDR3 extends over 15 amino acids. V lost 2 bases and J lost 5; bases outside the gene matches: 6.

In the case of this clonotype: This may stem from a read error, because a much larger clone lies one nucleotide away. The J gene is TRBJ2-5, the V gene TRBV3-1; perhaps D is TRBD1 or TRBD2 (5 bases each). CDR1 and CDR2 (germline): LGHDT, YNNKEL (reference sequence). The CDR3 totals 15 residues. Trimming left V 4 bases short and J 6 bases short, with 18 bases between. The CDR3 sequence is CASSRTQGPGKTQYF. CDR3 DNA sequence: TGTGCCAGCAGCCGGACTCAGGGACCCGGGAAGACCCAGTACTTC.

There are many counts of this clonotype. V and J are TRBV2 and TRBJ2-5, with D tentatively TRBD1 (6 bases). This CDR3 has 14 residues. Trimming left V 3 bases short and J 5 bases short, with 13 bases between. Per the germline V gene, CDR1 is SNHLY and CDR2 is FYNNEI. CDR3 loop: CASSDWGRGETQYF. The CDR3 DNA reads TGTGCCAGCAGTGATTGGGGCAGGGGCGAGACCCAGTACTTC. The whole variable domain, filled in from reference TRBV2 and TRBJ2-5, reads EPEVTQTPSHQVTQMGQEVILRCVPISNHLYFYWYRQILGQKVEFLVSFYNNEISEKSEIFDDQFSVERPDGSNFTLKIRSTKLEDSAMYFCASSDWGRGETQYFGPGTRLLVL.

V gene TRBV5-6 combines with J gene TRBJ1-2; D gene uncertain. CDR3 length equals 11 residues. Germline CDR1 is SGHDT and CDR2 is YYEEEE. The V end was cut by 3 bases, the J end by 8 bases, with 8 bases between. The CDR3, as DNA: TGTGCCAGCAGCTCTATCTTCGGCTACACCTTC. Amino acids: CASSSIFGYTF.

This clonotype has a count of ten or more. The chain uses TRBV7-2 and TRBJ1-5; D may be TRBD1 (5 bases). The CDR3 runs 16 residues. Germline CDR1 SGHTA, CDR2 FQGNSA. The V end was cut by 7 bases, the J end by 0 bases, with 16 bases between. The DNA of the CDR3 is TGTGCCAGCACCCTGACAGTATACGATAGCAATCAGCCCCAGCATTTT. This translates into CASTLTVYDSNQPQHF.

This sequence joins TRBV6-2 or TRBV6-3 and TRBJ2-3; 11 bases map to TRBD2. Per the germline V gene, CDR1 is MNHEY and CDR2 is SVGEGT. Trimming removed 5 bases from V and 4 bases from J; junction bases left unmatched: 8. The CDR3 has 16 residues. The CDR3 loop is CASSQTSGSVADTQYF. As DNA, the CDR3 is TGTGCCAGCAGTCAAACTAGCGGGAGTGTCGCAGATACGCAGTATTTT.

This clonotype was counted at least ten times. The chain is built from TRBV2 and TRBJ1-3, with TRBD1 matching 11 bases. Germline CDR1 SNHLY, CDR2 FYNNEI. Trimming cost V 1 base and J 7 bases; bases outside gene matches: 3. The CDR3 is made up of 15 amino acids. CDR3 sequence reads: CASSEVGTGGNTIYF. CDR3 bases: TGTGCCAGCAGTGAAGTTGGGACAGGGGGTAACACCATATATTTT.

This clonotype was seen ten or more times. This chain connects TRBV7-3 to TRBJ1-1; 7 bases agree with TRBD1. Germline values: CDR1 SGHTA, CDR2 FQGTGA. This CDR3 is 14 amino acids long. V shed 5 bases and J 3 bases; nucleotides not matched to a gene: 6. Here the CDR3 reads CASSQTGFDTEAFF. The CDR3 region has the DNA TGTGCCAGCAGCCAGACAGGGTTCGACACTGAAGCTTTCTTT.

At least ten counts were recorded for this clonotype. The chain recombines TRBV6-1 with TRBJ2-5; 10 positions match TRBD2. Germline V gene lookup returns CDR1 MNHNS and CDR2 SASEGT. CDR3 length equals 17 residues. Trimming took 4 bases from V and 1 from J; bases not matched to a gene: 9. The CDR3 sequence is CASSVYTGTSVQETQYF. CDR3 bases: TGTGCCAGCAGTGTATACACCGGGACTAGCGTCCAAGAGACCCAGTACTTC.

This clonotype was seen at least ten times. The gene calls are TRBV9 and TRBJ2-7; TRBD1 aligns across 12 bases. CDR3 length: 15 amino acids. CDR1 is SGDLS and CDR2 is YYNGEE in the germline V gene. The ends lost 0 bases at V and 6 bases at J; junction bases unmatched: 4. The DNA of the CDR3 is TGTGCCAGCAGCGTAGGGGGACAGGGGGCGATCGAGCAGTACTTC. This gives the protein CASSVGGQGAIEQYF.

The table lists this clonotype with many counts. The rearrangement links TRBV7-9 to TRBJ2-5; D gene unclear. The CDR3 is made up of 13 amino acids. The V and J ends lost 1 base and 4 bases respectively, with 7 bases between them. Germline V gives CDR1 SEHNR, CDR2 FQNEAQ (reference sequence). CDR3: CASSLGQAETQYF. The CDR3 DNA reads TGTGCCAGCAGCTTAGGGCAGGCAGAGACCCAGTACTTC.

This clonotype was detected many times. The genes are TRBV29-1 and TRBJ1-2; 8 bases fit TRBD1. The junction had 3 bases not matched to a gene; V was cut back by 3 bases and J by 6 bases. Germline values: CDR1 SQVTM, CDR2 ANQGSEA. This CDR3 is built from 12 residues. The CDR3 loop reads CSVEDRADGYTF. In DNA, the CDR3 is TGCAGCGTTGAGGACAGGGCGGATGGCTACACCTTC.

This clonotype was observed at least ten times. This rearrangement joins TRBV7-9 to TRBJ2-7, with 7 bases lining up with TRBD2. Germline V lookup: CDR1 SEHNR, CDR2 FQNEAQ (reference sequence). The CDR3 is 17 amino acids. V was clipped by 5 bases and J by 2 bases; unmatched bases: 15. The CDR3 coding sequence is TGTGCCAGCAGCCACATTCGACCCGGGAGGTACACCTACGAGCAGTACTTC. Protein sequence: CASSHIRPGRYTYEQYF.

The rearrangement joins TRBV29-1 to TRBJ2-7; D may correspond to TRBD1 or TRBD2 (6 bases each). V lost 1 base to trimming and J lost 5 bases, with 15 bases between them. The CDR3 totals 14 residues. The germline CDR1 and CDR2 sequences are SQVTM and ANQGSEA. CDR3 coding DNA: TGCAGCGTTGAAGGGGGGGCTTCCTACGACGAGCAGTACTTC. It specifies CSVEGGASYDEQYF.

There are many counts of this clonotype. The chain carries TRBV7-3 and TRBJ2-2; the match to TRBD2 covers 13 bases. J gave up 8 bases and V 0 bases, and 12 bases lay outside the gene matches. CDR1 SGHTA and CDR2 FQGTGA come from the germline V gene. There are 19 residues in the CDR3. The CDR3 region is CASSLTPWTSGGLQGELFF. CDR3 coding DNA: TGTGCCAGCAGCTTAACCCCCTGGACTAGCGGGGGACTTCAGGGGGAGCTGTTTTTT.

The CDR3 loop is CASSWSTGHNEQFF. In nucleotides, the CDR3 is TGTGCCAGCAGTTGGTCGACAGGGCACAATGAGCAGTTCTTC. The rearrangement uses TRBV6-1 and TRBJ2-1; 7 nucleotides line up with TRBD1. After removal of 5 bases from V and 5 bases from J, the junction contained 6 bases not matched to a gene. CDR1 MNHNS and CDR2 SASEGT come from the germline V gene. The CDR3 totals 14 residues.

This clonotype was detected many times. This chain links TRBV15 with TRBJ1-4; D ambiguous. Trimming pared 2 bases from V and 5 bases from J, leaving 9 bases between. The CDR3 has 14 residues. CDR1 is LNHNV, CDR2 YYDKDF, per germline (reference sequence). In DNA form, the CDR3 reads TGTGCCACCAGCAGAATCCACGAAAATGAAAAACTGTTTTTT. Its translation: CATSRIHENEKLFF. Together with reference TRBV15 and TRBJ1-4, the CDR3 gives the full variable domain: DAMVIQNPRYQVTQFGKPVTLSCSQTLNHNVMYWYQQKSSQAPKLLFHYYDKDFNNEADTPDNFQSRRPNTSFCFLDIRSPGLGDTAMYLCATSRIHENEKLFFGSGTQLSVL.

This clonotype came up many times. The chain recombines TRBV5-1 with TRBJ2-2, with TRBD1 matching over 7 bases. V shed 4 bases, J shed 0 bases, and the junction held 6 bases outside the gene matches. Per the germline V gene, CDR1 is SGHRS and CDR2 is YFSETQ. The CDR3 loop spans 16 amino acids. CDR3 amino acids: CASSPTGTANTGELFF. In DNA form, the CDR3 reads TGCGCCAGCAGCCCAACCGGGACAGCGAACACCGGGGAGCTGTTTTTT.

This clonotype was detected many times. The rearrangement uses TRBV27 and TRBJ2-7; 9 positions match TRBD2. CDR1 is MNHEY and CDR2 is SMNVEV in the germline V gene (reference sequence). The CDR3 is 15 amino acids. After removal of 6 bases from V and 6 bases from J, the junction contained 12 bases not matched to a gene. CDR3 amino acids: CASRVVGGGAGEQYF. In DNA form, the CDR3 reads TGTGCCAGCAGGGTAGTAGGCGGGGGGGCAGGCGAGCAGTACTTC.

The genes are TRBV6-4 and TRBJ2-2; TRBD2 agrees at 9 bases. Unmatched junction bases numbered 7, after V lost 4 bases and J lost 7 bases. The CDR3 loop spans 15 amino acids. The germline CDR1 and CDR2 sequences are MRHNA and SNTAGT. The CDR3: CASSVIAGDHGELFF. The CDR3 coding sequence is TGTGCCAGCAGTGTAATAGCGGGAGATCACGGGGAGCTGTTTTTT.

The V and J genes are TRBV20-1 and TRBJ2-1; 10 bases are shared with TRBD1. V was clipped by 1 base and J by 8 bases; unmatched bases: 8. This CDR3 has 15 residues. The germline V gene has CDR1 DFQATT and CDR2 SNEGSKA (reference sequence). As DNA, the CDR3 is TGCAGTGCTAGAGCCGGGACAGGGGATCGGGATGAGCAGTTCTTC. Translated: CSARAGTGDRDEQFF.

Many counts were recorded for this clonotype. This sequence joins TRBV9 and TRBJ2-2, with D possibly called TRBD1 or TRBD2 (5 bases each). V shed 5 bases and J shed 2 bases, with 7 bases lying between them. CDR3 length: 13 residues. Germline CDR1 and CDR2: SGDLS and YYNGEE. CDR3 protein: CASSGGNTGELFF. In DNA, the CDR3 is TGTGCCAGCAGTGGGGGAAACACCGGGGAGCTGTTTTTT.

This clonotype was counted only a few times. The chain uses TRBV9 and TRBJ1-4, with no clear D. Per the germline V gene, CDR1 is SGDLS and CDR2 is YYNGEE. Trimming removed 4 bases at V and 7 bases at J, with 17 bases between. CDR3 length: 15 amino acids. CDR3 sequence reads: CASSTAGVSGEKLFF. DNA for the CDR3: TGTGCCAGCAGCACAGCCGGGGTATCTGGTGAAAAACTGTTTTTT.

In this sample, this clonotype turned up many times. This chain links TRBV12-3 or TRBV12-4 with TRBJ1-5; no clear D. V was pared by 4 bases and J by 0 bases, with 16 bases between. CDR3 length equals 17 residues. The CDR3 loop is CASSSIREGYSNQPQHF. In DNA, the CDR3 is TGTGCCAGCAGTTCTATCCGAGAGGGCTATAGCAATCAGCCCCAGCATTTT.

CDR3 in amino acids: CASSGRGVNQPQHF. CDR3 DNA sequence: TGTGCCAGCAGTGGGCGTGGGGTCAATCAGCCCCAGCATTTT. This chain joins TRBV2 and TRBJ1-5; no definite D call. This CDR3 has 14 amino acids. Germline V CDR1 and CDR2: SNHLY, FYNNEI. The germline V and J ends were trimmed by 4 bases and 3 bases, with 10 bases remaining between them.